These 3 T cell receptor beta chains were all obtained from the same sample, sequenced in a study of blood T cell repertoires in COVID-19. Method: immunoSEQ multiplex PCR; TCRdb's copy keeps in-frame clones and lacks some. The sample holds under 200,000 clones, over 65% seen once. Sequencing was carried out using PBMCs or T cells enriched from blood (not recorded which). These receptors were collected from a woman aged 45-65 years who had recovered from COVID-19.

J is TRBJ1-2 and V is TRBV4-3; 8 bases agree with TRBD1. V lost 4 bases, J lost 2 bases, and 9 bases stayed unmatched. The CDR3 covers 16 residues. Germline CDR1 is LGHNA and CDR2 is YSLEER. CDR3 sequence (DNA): TGCGCCAGCAGCCCCATAAGCACAGGGGGAAACTATGGCTACACCTTC. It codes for CASSPISTGGNYGYTF.

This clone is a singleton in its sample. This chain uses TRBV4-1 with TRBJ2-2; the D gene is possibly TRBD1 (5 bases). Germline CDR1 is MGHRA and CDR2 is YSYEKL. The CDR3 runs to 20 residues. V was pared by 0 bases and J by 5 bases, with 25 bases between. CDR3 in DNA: TGCGCCAGCAGCCAAGATGATGTGGTCGTGTCAGGGTGGTGGACCGGGGAGCTGTTTTTT. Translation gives CASSQDDVVVSGWWTGELFF.

CDR3 sequence: CAWSVRGGGAKTQYF. The CDR3 DNA is TGTGCCTGGAGTGTACGGGGCGGGGGGGCGAAGACCCAGTACTTC. The V and J genes are TRBV30 and TRBJ2-5, with 9 bases fitting TRBD2. Trimming cost V 0 bases and J 6 bases; bases outside gene matches: 8. Looked up from germline, CDR1 is GTSNPN and CDR2 is SVGIG (reference sequence). The length of the CDR3 is 15 residues. Using reference TRBV30 and TRBJ2-5 for the parts outside the CDR3, the full variable domain is SQTIHQWPATLVQPVGSPLSLECTVEGTSNPNLYWYRQAAGRGLQLLFYSVGIGQISSEVPQNLSASRPQDRQFILSSKKLLLSDSGFYLCAWSVRGGGAKTQYFGPGTRLLVL.